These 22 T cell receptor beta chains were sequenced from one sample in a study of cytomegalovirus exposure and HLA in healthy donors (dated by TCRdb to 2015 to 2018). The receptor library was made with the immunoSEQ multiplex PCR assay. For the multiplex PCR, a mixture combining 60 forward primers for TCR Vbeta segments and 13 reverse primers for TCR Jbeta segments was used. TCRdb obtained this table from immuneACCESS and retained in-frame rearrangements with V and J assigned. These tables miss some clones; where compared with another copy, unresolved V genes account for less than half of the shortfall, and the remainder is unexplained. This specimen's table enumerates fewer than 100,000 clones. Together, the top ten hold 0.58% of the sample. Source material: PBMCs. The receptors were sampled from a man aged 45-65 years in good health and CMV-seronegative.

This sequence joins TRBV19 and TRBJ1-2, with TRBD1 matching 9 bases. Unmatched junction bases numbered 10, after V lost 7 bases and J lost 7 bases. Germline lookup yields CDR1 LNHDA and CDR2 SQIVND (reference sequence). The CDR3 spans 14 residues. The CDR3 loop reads CASTFGQGNFGYTF. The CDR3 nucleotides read TGTGCCAGTACATTCGGACAGGGGAATTTTGGCTACACCTTC.

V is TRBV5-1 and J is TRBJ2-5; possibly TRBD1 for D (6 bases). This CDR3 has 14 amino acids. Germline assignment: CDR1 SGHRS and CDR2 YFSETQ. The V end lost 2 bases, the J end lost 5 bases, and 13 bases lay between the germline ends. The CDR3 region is CASSFRGKSETQYF. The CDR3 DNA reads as TGCGCCAGCAGCTTTAGGGGGAAGTCTGAGACCCAGTACTTC.

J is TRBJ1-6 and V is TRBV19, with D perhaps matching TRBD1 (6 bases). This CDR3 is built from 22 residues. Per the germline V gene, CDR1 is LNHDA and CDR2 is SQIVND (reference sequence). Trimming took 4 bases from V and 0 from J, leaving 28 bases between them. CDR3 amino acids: CASSNQALGQPAVSSYNSPLHF. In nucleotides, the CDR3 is TGTGCCAGTAGTAATCAGGCCCTCGGACAGCCGGCGGTGAGCTCCTATAATTCACCCCTCCACTTT.

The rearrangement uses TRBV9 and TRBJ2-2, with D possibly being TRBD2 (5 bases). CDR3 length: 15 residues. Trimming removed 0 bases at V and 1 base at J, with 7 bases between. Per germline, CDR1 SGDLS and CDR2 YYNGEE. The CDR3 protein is CASSVELVNTGELFF. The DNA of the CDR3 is TGTGCCAGCAGCGTAGAACTAGTGAACACCGGGGAGCTGTTTTTT.

The CDR3 DNA follows: TGTGCCAGCTTGGGGGCACTGACGATTCAAGAGACCCAGTACTTC. Translated, it gives CASLGALTIQETQYF. The chain joins TRBV7-9 to TRBJ2-5, with D maybe TRBD1 (6 bases). The CDR3 contains 15 residues. The germline gives CDR1 SEHNR, CDR2 FQNEAQ (reference sequence). The V and J ends lost 8 bases and 2 bases respectively, with 18 bases between them.

CDR3 sequence: CASSLGQGNGYTF. The CDR3, as DNA: TGTGCCAGCAGTTTGGGACAGGGAAATGGCTACACCTTC. The chain combines TRBV27 with TRBJ1-2; 9 nucleotides match TRBD1. Germline CDR1 reads MNHEY; CDR2 reads SMNVEV (reference sequence). V was clipped by 3 bases and J by 6 bases; unmatched bases: 2. The CDR3 extends over 13 amino acids.

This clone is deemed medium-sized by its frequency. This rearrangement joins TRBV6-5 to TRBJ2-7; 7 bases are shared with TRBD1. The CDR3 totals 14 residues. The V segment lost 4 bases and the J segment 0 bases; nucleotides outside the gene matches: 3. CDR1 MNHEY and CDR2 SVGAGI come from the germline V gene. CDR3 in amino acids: CASSWAGGSYEQYF. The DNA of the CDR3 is TGTGCCAGCAGTTGGGCAGGGGGCTCCTACGAGCAGTACTTC.

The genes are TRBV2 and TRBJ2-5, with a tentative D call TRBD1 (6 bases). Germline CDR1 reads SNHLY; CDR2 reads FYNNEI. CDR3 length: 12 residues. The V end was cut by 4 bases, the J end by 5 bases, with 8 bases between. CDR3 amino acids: CASSAQGETQYF. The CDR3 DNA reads TGTGCCAGCAGTGCCCAGGGGGAGACCCAGTACTTC.

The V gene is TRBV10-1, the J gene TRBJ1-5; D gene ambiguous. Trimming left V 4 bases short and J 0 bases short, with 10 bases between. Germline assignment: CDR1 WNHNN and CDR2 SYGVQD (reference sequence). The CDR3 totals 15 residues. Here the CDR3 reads CASSVGVYSNQPQHF. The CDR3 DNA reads TGCGCCAGCAGTGTAGGAGTTTATAGCAATCAGCCCCAGCATTTT.

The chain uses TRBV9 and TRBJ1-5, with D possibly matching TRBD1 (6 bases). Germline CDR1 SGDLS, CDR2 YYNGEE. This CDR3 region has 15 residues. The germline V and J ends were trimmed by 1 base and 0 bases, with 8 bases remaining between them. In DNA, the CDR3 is TGTGCCAGCAGCGTATCAGGGGCTAGCAATCAGCCCCAGCATTTT. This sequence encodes CASSVSGASNQPQHF.

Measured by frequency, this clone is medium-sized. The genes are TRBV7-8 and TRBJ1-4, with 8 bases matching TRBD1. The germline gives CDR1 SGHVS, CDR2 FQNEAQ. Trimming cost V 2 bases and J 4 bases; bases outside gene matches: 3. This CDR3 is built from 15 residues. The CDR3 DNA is TGTGCCAGCAGCTTAAGGGGACAGGATAATGAAAAACTGTTTTTT. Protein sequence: CASSLRGQDNEKLFF.

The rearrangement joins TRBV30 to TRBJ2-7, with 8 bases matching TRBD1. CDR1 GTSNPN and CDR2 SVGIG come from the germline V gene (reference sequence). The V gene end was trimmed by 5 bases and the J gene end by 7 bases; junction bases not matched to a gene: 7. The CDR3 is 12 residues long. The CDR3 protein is CAWLRRTGEQYF. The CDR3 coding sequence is TGTGCCTGGCTAAGACGGACAGGGGAGCAGTACTTC. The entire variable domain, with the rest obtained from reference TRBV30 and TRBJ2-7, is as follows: SQTIHQWPATLVQPVGSPLSLECTVEGTSNPNLYWYRQAAGRGLQLLFYSVGIGQISSEVPQNLSASRPQDRQFILSSKKLLLSDSGFYLCAWLRRTGEQYFGPGTRLTVT.

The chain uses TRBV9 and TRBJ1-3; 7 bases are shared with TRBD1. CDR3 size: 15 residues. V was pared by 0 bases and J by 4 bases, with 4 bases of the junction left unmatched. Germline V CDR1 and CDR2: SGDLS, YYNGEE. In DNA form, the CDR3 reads TGTGCCAGCAGCGTAGAAGGACAGGTCGGAAACACCATATATTTT. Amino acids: CASSVEGQVGNTIYF.

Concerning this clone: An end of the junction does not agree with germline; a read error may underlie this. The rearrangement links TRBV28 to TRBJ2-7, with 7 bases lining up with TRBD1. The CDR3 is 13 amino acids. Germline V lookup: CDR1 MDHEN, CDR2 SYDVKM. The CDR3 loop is CASLQGPSYEQCF. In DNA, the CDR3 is TGTGCCAGTCTACAGGGGCCATCCTACGAGCAGTGCTTC.

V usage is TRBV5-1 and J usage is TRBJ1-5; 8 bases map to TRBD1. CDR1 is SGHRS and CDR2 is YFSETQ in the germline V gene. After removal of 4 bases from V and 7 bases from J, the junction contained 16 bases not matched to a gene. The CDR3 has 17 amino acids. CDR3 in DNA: TGCGCCAGCAGCAGGACCCCGATAACGGCAGGGGGCCAGCCCCAGCATTTT. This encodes CASSRTPITAGGQPQHF.

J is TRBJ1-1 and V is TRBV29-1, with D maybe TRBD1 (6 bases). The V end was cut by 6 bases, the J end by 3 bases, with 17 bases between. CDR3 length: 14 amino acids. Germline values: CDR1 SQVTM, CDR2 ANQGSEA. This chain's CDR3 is CSVVDSRRYTEAFF. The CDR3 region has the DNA TGCAGCGTCGTGGACAGCCGGAGGTACACTGAAGCTTTCTTT.

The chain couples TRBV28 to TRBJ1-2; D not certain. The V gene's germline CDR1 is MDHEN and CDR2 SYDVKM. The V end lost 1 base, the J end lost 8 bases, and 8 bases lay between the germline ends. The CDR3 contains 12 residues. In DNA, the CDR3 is TGTGCCAGCAGTTTATACACGGGGGGCTACACCTTC. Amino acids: CASSLYTGGYTF.

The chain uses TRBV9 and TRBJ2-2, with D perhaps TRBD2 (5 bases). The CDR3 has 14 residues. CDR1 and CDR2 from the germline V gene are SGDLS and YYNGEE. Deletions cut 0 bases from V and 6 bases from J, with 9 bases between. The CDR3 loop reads CASSVERAAGELFF. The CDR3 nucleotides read TGTGCCAGCAGCGTAGAGAGGGCCGCCGGGGAGCTGTTTTTT.

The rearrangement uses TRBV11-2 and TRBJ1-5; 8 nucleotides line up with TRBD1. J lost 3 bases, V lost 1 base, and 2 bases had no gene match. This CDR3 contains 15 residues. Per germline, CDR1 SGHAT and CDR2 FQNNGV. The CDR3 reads CASSLATGDNQPQHF. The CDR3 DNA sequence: TGTGCCAGCAGCTTAGCGACAGGGGACAATCAGCCCCAGCATTTT.

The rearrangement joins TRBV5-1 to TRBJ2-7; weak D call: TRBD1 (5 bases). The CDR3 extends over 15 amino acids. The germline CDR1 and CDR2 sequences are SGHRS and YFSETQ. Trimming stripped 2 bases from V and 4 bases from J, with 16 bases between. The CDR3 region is CASSFSPGKKYEQYF. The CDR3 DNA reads TGCGCCAGCAGCTTCTCACCAGGGAAGAAATACGAGCAGTACTTC.

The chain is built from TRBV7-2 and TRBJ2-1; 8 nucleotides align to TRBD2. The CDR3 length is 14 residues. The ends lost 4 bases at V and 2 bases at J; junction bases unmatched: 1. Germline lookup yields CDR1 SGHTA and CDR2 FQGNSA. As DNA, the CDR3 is TGTGCCAGCAGCTCCGGGGGGGCCTACAATGAGCAGTTCTTC. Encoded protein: CASSSGGAYNEQFF.

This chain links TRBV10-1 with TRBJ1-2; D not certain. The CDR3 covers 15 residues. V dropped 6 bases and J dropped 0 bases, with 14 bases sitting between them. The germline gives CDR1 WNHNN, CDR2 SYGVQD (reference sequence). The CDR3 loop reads CASSPYQESNYGYTF. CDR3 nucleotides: TGCGCCAGCAGCCCTTATCAGGAATCTAACTATGGCTACACCTTC.